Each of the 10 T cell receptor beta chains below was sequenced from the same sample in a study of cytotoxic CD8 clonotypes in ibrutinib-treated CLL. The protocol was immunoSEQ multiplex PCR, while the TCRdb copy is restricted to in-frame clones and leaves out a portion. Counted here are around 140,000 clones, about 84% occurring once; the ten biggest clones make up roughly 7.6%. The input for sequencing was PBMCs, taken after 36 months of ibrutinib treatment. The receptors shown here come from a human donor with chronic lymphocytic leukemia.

The CDR3 loop reads CASSFREGYYEQYF. The CDR3 DNA follows: TGTGCCAGCAGTTTCCGGGAGGGGTACTACGAGCAGTACTTC. The rearrangement joins TRBV27 to TRBJ2-7, with 8 bases lining up with TRBD2. V shed 3 bases, J shed 3 bases, and the junction held 4 bases outside the gene matches. Per germline, CDR1 MNHEY and CDR2 SMNVEV (reference sequence). This CDR3 contains 14 residues.

The CDR3 region has the DNA TGTGCCTGGAGTGTACTAAGACCGGACCCCTACGAGCAGTACTTC. Translating gives CAWSVLRPDPYEQYF. The chain uses TRBV30 and TRBJ2-7; no reliable D call. From germline, CDR1 is GTSNPN and CDR2 SVGIG (reference sequence). V was trimmed by 0 bases and J by 2 bases, leaving 14 bases between them. There are 15 residues in the CDR3. Combining the CDR3 with reference TRBV30 and TRBJ2-7 gives the whole variable domain SQTIHQWPATLVQPVGSPLSLECTVEGTSNPNLYWYRQAAGRGLQLLFYSVGIGQISSEVPQNLSASRPQDRQFILSSKKLLLSDSGFYLCAWSVLRPDPYEQYFGPGTRLTVT.

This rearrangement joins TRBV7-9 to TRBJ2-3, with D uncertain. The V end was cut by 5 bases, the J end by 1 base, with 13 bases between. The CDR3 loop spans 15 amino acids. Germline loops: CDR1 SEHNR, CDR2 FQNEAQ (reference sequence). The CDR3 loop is CASSPVVSGTDTQYF. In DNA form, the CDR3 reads TGTGCCAGCAGCCCAGTGGTCTCTGGCACAGATACGCAGTATTTT.

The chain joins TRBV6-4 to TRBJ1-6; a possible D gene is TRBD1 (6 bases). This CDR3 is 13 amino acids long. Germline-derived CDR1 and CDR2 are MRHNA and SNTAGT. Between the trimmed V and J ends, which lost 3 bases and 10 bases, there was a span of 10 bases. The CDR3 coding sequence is TGTGCCAGCAGTGAAAACCAGGGGTCACCCCTCCACTTT. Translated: CASSENQGSPLHF.

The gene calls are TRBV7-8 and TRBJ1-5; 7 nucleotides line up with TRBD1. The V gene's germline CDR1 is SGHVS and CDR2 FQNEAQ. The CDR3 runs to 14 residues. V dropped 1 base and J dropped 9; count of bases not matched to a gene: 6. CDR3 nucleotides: TGTGCCAGCAGCTTAGGTCAGGGGGGTCCGCCCCAGCATTTT. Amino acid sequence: CASSLGQGGPPQHF.

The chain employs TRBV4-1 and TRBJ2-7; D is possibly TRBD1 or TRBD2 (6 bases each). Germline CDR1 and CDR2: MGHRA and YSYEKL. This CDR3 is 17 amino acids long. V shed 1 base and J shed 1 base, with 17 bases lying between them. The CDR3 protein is CASSQGKMRDTSYEQYF. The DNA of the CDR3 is TGCGCCAGCAGCCAAGGGAAGATGCGGGACACATCCTACGAGCAGTACTTC.

The CDR3 region is CAWSNRQNTEAFF. CDR3 in DNA: TGTGCCTGGAGTAACAGGCAGAACACTGAAGCTTTCTTT. The chain employs TRBV30 and TRBJ1-1; TRBD1 is a possible D gene (5 bases). This CDR3 contains 13 residues. The germline CDR1 and CDR2 sequences are GTSNPN and SVGIG (reference sequence). V lost 2 bases and J 1 base, leaving 8 bases between the germline ends.

The CDR3 here is CASSLRLVASYEQYF. The CDR3 DNA reads TGTGCCAGCAGTTTACGGCTGGTCGCCTCCTACGAGCAGTACTTC. This chain links TRBV27 with TRBJ2-7; no reliable D call. Germline CDR1 MNHEY, CDR2 SMNVEV (reference sequence). Trimming removed 2 bases at V and 0 bases at J, with 11 bases between. This CDR3 spans 15 amino acids.

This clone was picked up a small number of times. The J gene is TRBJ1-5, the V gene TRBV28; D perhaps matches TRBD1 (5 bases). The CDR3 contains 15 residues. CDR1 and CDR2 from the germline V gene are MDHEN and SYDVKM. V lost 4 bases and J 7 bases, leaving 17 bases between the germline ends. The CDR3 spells CASSSPGGLGQPQHF. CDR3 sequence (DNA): TGTGCCAGCAGTTCCCCGGGGGGTCTAGGGCAGCCCCAGCATTTT.

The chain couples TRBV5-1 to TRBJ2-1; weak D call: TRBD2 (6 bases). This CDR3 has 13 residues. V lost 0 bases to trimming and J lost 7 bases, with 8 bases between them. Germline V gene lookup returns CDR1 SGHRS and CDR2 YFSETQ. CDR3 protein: CASSLGGANEQFF. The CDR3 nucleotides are TGCGCCAGCAGCTTGGGCGGGGCTAATGAGCAGTTCTTC.